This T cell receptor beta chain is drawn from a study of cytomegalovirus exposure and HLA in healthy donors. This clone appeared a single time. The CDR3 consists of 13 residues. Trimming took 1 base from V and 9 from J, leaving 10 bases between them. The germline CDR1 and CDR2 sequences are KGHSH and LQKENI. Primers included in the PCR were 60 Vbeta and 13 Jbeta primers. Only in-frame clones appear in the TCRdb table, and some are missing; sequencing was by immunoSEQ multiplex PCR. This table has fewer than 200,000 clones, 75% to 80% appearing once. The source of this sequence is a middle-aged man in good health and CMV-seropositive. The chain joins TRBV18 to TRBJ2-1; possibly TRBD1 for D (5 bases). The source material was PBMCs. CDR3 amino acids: CASSPLGVPEQFF. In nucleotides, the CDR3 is TGTGCCAGCTCACCACTAGGGGTCCCTGAGCAGTTCTTC.